The source of this TCR beta chain is a study of CD8 T cells in ankylosing spondylitis. Study-wide points: One TCR beta motif, made up of roughly 8 highly homologous variants, appeared characteristic of ankylosing spondylitis blood. Previous work reported some of these motif variants in the synovial fluid and blood of reactive arthritis. Disease-linked clones bore a CD8+ phenotype, appearing relatively rarely in peripheral blood.

This CDR3 has 14 residues. Per the germline V gene, CDR1 is MDHEN and CDR2 is SYDVKM. V was trimmed by 6 bases and J by 5 bases, leaving 16 bases between them. With respect to this clonotype: Its antigen is currently unknown.

In making TCR beta libraries, quantitative 5'-RACE with molecular barcodes was used. TCRdb passed the 5' RACE reads through MiXCR, listing each CDR3 protein once. The top ten clones hold over 25% of a sample with under 300,000 distinct CDR3 sequences, 18% of them seen once. This TCR came from a male donor with ankylosing spondylitis or in good health (not recorded which). The V and J genes are TRBV28 and TRBJ2-5; D remains ambiguous. The source material was blood, either unsorted or a sorted T cell fraction (not recorded which). CDR3 residues: CASSMSALRETQYF. In DNA, the CDR3 is TGTGCCAGCAGCATGTCAGCTTTGCGGGAGACCCAGTACTTC.